The clone carrying this TCR beta chain came up once. The sample belongs to a study of blood T cell repertoires in COVID-19. For the study at large: T cells, B-cell-depleted T cells, or PBMCs supplied cDNA or gDNA.

Clones were sequenced by immunoSEQ multiplex PCR, and TCRdb holds only the in-frame ones, with some missing. Counted here are 180,000 or so clones, 86% occurring once; the ten biggest clones make up 2.5% to 3%. The clonotype comes from a woman between 25 and 40 years old with active or convalescent COVID-19. The material sequenced was peripheral blood.

The CDR3 region has the DNA TGTGCCAGCAGTCTCAGGAATGAAGCTTTCTTT. Translated: CASSLRNEAFF. The gene calls are TRBV28 and TRBJ1-1; D remains ambiguous. The CDR3 is 11 amino acids. From germline, CDR1 is MDHEN and CDR2 SYDVKM. Trimming removed 5 bases at V and 7 bases at J, with 8 bases between.